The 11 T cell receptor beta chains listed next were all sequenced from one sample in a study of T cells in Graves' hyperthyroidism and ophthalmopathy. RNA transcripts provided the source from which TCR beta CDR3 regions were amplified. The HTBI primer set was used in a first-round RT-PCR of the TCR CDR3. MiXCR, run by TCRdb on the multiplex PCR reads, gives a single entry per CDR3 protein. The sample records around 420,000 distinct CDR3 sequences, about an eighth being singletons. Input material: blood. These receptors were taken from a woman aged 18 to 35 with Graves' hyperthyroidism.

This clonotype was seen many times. CDR3 DNA sequence: TGCAGTGCTAGTGCCCCAGATACGCAGTATTTT. Translated, it gives CSASAPDTQYF. The chain carries TRBV20-1 and TRBJ2-3; no reliable D call. V was trimmed by 3 bases and J by 4 bases, leaving 5 bases between them. Germline CDR1 reads DFQATT; CDR2 reads SNEGSKA (reference sequence). CDR3 length: 11 residues.

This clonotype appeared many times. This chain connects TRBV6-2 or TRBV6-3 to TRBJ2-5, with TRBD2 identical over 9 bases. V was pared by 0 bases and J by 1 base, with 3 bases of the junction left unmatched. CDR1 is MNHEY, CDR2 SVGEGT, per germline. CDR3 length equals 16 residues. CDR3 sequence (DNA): TGTGCCAGCAGTTACTCTGCGGGAGGGAGCCAAGAGACCCAGTACTTC. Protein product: CASSYSAGGSQETQYF.

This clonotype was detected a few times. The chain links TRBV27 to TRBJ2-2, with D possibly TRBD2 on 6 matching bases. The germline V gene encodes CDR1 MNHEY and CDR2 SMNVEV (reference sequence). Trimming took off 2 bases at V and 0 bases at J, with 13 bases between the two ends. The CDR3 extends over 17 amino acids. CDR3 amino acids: CASSLIGSGPNTGELFF. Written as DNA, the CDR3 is TGTGCCAGCAGTTTAATCGGGAGCGGTCCGAACACCGGGGAGCTGTTTTTT.

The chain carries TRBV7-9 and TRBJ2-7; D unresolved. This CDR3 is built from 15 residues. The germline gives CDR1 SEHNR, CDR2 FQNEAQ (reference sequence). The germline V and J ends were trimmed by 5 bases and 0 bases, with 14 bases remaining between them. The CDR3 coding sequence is TGTGCCAGCAGCCCCTTGATCGAATACTCCTACGAGCAGTACTTC. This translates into CASSPLIEYSYEQYF.

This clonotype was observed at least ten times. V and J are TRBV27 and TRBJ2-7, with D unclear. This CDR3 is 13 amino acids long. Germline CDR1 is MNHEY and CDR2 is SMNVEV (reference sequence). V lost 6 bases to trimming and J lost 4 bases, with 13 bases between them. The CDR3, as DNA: TGTGCCAGCAGCGAACGGGCCTTTTACGAGCAGTACTTC. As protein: CASSERAFYEQYF.

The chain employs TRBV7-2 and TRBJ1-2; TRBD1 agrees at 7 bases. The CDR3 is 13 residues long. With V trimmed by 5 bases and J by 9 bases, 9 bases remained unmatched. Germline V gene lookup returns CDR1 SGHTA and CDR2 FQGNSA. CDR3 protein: CASSRGQRDRYTF. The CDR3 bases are TGTGCCAGCAGCCGGGGACAGAGGGACCGCTACACCTTC.

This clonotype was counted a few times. CDR3 in amino acids: CASSPSTGLSNQPQHF. CDR3 sequence (DNA): TGTGCCAGTAGTCCCTCGACAGGACTTAGCAATCAGCCCCAGCATTTT. V is TRBV19 and J is TRBJ1-5; possibly TRBD1 for D (6 bases). The germline V gene has CDR1 LNHDA and CDR2 SQIVND (reference sequence). The CDR3 consists of 16 residues. The V and J ends lost 5 bases and 0 bases respectively, with 14 bases between them.

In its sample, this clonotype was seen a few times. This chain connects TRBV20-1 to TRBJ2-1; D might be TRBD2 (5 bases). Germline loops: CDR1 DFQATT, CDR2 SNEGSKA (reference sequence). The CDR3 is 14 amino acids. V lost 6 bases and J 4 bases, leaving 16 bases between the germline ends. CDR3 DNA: TGCAGTGCCTCAGTTAGCGAGAGATACAATGAGCAGTTCTTC. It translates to CSASVSERYNEQFF.

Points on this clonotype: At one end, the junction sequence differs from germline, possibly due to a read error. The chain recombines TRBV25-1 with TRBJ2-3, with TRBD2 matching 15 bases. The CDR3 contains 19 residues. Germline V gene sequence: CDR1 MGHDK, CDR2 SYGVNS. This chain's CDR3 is CATSRGGTSGRIGADTQYF. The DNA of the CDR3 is TGTGCCACCAGTCGGGGCGGGACTAGCGGGAGGATTGGGGCAGATACACAGTATTTT.

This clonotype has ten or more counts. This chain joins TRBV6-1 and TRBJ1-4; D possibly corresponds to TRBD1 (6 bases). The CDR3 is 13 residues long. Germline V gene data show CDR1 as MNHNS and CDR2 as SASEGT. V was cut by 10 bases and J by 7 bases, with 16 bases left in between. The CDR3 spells CATFRGFGEKLFF. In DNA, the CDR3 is TGTGCCACCTTCAGGGGTTTTGGTGAAAAACTGTTTTTT.

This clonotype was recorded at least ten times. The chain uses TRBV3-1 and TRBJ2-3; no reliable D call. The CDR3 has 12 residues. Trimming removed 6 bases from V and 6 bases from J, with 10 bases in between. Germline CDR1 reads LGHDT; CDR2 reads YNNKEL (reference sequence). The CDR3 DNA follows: TGTGCCAGCAGGGGATTTGAGGATACGCAGTATTTT. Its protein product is CASRGFEDTQYF.